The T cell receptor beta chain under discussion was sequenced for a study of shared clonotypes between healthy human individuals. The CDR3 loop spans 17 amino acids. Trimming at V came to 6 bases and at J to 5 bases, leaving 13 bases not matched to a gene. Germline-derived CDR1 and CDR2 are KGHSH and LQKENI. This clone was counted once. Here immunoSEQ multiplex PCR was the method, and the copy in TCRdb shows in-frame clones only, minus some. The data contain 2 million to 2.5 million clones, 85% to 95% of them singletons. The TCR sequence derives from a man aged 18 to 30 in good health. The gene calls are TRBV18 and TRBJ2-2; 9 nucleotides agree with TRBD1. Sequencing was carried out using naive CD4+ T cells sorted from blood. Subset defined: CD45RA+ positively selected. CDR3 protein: CASSQAGTGKRTGELFF. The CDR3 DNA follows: TGTGCCAGCTCGCAAGCCGGGACAGGGAAGAGGACCGGGGAGCTGTTTTTT. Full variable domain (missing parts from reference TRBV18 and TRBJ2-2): NAGVMQNPRHLVRRRGQEARLRCSPMKGHSHVYWYRQLPEEGLKFMVYLQKENIIDESGMPKERFSAEFPKEGPSILRIQQVVRGDSAAYFCASSQAGTGKRTGELFFGEGSRLTVL.